This T cell receptor (beta chain) was sequenced for a study of control samples from healthy donors and cancer patients. V lost 6 bases and J lost 3; bases outside the gene matches: 7. This CDR3 has 14 residues. Germline V gene data show CDR1 as KGHSH and CDR2 as LQKENI. Libraries were prepared by immunoSEQ multiplex PCR; TCRdb keeps only in-frame clonotypes and omits some of them. The sample carries more than 10,000 clones, 90% to 95% recorded once. The sample taken for sequencing was PBMCs. The rearrangement links TRBV18 to TRBJ1-2, with TRBD1 matching over 7 bases. The receptor comes from a man at least 80 years old with lung cancer. The CDR3 nucleotides read TGTGCCAGCTCGCGGTTCGACAGGGACTATGGCTACACCTTC. Protein product: CASSRFDRDYGYTF.